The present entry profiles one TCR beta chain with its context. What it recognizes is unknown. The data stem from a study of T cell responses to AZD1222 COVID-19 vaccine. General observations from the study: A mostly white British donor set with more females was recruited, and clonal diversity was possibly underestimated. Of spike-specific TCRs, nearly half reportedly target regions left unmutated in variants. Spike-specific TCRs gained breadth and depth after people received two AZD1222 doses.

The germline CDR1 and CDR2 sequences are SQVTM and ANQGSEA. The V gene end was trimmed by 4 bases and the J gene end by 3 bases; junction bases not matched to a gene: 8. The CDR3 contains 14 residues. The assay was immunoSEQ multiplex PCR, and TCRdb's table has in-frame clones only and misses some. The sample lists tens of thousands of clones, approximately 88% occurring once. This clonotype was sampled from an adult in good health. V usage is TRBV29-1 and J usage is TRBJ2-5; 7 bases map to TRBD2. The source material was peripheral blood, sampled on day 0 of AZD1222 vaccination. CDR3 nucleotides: TGCAGCGTTGTGGTCCTAGCGGTTGAAGAGACCCAGTACTTC. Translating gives CSVVVLAVEETQYF.